Below are 23 T cell receptor beta chains sequenced from a single sample in a study of blood T cell repertoires in COVID-19. Clones were read by immunoSEQ multiplex PCR, and TCRdb kept only the in-frame ones, dropping some. Here the sample spans more than 110,000 clones, over 60% being singletons. Sample: peripheral blood. Receptors originate from a woman aged 45-59 years with active or convalescent COVID-19.

This chain joins TRBV7-2 and TRBJ2-3, with 8 bases that match TRBD2. The V and J ends lost 5 bases and 3 bases, in that order; junction bases with no gene match: 1. CDR1 is SGHTA, CDR2 FQGNSA, per germline. The CDR3 contains 13 residues. CDR3 DNA: TGTGCCAGCAGCCCGGGGGGGACAGATACGCAGTATTTT. Encoded protein: CASSPGGTDTQYF. Based on the CDR3 plus reference TRBV7-2 and TRBJ2-3, the full variable domain is GAGVSQSPSNKVTEKGKDVELRCDPISGHTALYWYRQSLGQGLEFLIYFQGNSAPDKSGLPSDRFSAERTGGSVSTLTIQRTQQEDSAVYLCASSPGGTDTQYFGPGTRLTVL.

The V gene is TRBV28, the J gene TRBJ1-5, with D perhaps matching TRBD1 (5 bases). Trimming pared 2 bases from V and 2 bases from J, leaving 13 bases between. Germline CDR1 reads MDHEN; CDR2 reads SYDVKM. This CDR3 has 16 amino acids. The CDR3 DNA is TGTGCCAGCAGTTTAGACCGGGGGGAAGGCAATCAGCCCCAGCATTTT. Its translation is CASSLDRGEGNQPQHF.

This chain connects TRBV5-6 to TRBJ2-1; TRBD2 matches at 12 bases. The V and J ends lost 3 bases and 9 bases, in that order; junction bases with no gene match: 16. CDR3 size: 18 residues. CDR1 and CDR2 (germline): SGHDT, YYEEEE. The CDR3 nucleotides are TGTGCCAGCAGCTACGAACTAGCGGGAGGAAATCGGGGTAGTGAGCAGTTCTTC. As protein: CASSYELAGGNRGSEQFF.

This clone has just a few counts. This chain connects TRBV9 to TRBJ2-7, with 14 bases identical to TRBD2. The CDR3 consists of 15 residues. J was trimmed by 4 bases and V by 3 bases; bases with no gene match: 3. CDR1 is SGDLS, CDR2 YYNGEE, per germline. CDR3 amino acids: CASSAGTSGSYEQYF. The CDR3 coding sequence is TGTGCCAGCAGCGCGGGGACTAGCGGGAGTTACGAGCAGTACTTC.

The V and J genes are TRBV6-5 and TRBJ1-3; TRBD1 might be the D (6 bases). This CDR3 contains 14 residues. V lost 8 bases and J 2 bases, leaving 13 bases between the germline ends. Germline-derived CDR1 and CDR2 are MNHEY and SVGAGI. The CDR3 is CASLRGTPGNTIYF. The CDR3 DNA sequence: TGTGCCAGCCTCAGGGGAACGCCTGGAAACACCATATATTTT.

The V gene is TRBV6-2 or TRBV6-3, the J gene TRBJ1-1; the match to TRBD1 covers 8 bases. The trim removed 7 bases at V and 4 bases at J, leaving 11 bases unmatched. CDR3 length: 15 amino acids. CDR1 is MNHEY, CDR2 SVGEGT, per germline. The CDR3 is CASTPPTGVITEAFF. Written as DNA, the CDR3 is TGTGCCAGCACCCCCCCGACAGGGGTTATCACTGAAGCTTTCTTT.

The V call is TRBV2, the J call TRBJ2-5, with a weak D call TRBD2 (6 bases). Trimming took off 2 bases at V and 7 bases at J, with 8 bases between the two ends. The CDR3 sequence is 12 residues long. Looked up from germline, CDR1 is SNHLY and CDR2 is FYNNEI. The CDR3 protein is CASSEQGGTQYF. In DNA form, the CDR3 reads TGTGCCAGCAGTGAACAGGGAGGGACCCAGTACTTC.

This clone has only one observation. The chain couples TRBV28 to TRBJ1-4; D not resolved. This CDR3 region has 12 residues. Germline V gene lookup returns CDR1 MDHEN and CDR2 SYDVKM. V dropped 8 bases and J dropped 5 bases, with 9 bases sitting between them. Here the CDR3 reads CASGRENEKLFF. The DNA for the CDR3 is TGTGCCAGCGGGAGGGAGAATGAAAAACTGTTTTTT.

The count of this clone is one. V usage is TRBV4-2 and J usage is TRBJ2-1; 7 nucleotides match TRBD1. CDR1 and CDR2 (germline): LGHNA, YNFKEQ. The CDR3 is made up of 15 amino acids. J gave up 6 bases and V 2 bases, and 7 bases lay outside the gene matches. CDR3 sequence reads: CASSQQTGPPNEQFF. In DNA, the CDR3 is TGTGCCAGCAGCCAACAGACAGGGCCCCCCAATGAGCAGTTCTTC.

The chain employs TRBV24-1 and TRBJ2-2; D gene unclear. Germline V gives CDR1 KGHDR, CDR2 SFDVKD. The CDR3 length is 14 residues. Trimming removed 8 bases at V and 5 bases at J, with 14 bases between. The CDR3: CATKRGGETGELFF. The CDR3 DNA reads as TGTGCCACCAAACGAGGTGGCGAGACCGGGGAGCTGTTTTTT.

This clone has more than one count but fewer than ten. The CDR3 reads CANPVPCSGAGEGADTQYF. Here the CDR3 DNA reads TGTGCCAACCCAGTACCGTGTAGCGGGGCTGGAGAGGGCGCAGATACGCAGTATTTT. V gene TRBV28 combines with J gene TRBJ2-3; TRBD2 matches 8 bases. The CDR3 has 19 amino acids. Germline loops: CDR1 MDHEN, CDR2 SYDVKM. V lost 10 bases to trimming and J lost 4 bases; unmatched junction nucleotides: 25.

The V and J genes are TRBV6-2 or TRBV6-3 and TRBJ2-5; 10 bases map to TRBD2. V dropped 10 bases and J dropped 4; count of bases not matched to a gene: 3. The CDR3 totals 12 residues. Germline CDR1 is MNHEY and CDR2 is SVGEGT. CDR3 protein: CATSGRGETQYF. CDR3 coding DNA: TGTGCCACCAGCGGGAGGGGAGAGACCCAGTACTTC.

The chain recombines TRBV7-9 with TRBJ2-3, with D perhaps matching TRBD2 (6 bases). Per the germline V gene, CDR1 is SEHNR and CDR2 is FQNEAQ (reference sequence). This CDR3 has 15 amino acids. V was clipped by 5 bases and J by 3 bases, with 15 bases between them. CDR3 region: CASSTREKRTDTQYF. The CDR3 nucleotides read TGTGCCAGCAGCACCCGGGAGAAAAGAACAGATACGCAGTATTTT.

Remarks on this clone: At one end, the junction sequence differs from germline, possibly due to a read error. V gene TRBV4-2 combines with J gene TRBJ2-3; 9 nucleotides line up with TRBD2. Germline V CDR1 and CDR2: LGHNA, YNFKEQ. This CDR3 contains 14 residues. The CDR3, as DNA: TGTGCCAGCAGCCAGGGGACTAGCAGAGATACGCAGTATTTT. Protein product: CASSQGTSRDTQYF.

As DNA, the CDR3 is TGTGCCAGCAGCCAAGGGACAGACTCTGGAAACACCATATATTTT. Residues: CASSQGTDSGNTIYF. The chain uses TRBV3-1 (or the pseudogene TRBV3-2) and TRBJ1-3, with D possibly being TRBD1 (6 bases). The CDR3 runs 15 residues. Germline values: CDR1 LGHDT, CDR2 YNNKEL (reference sequence). Trimming took off 1 base at V and 0 bases at J, with 7 bases between the two ends.

The chain employs TRBV19 and TRBJ1-5; TRBD1 agrees at 9 bases. Germline V gene data show CDR1 as LNHDA and CDR2 as SQIVND (reference sequence). V shed 5 bases and J 7 bases; nucleotides not matched to a gene: 9. The CDR3 is made up of 15 amino acids. DNA of the CDR3: TGTGCCAGTAGTGGGGACAGGGCCCGACGGCAGCCCCAGCATTTT. Protein: CASSGDRARRQPQHF. Drawing the rest from reference TRBV19 and TRBJ1-5, the complete variable domain is DGGITQSPKYLFRKEGQNVTLSCEQNLNHDAMYWYRQDPGQGLRLIYYSQIVNDFQKGDIAEGYSVSREKKESFPLTVTSAQKNPTAFYLCASSGDRARRQPQHFGDGTRLSIL.

The chain recombines TRBV7-6 with TRBJ1-4; the D gene is possibly TRBD1 (5 bases). CDR3 size: 15 residues. V lost 5 bases and J 5 bases, leaving 15 bases between the germline ends. Germline V CDR1 and CDR2: SGHVS, FNYEAQ. This CDR3 is CASSLQTEKNEKLFF. Here the CDR3 DNA reads TGTGCCAGCAGCCTCCAGACAGAGAAGAATGAAAAACTGTTTTTT. Combining the CDR3 with reference TRBV7-6 and TRBJ1-4 gives the whole variable domain GAGVSQSPRYKVTKRGQDVALRCDPISGHVSLYWYRQALGQGPEFLTYFNYEAQQDKSGLPNDRFSAERPEGSISTLTIQRTEQRDSAMYRCASSLQTEKNEKLFFGSGTQLSVL.

The V and J genes are TRBV28 and TRBJ1-2, with no clear D. CDR1 is MDHEN, CDR2 SYDVKM, per germline. The germline V and J ends were trimmed by 6 bases and 7 bases, with 12 bases remaining between them. The CDR3 length is 12 residues. The CDR3 nucleotides read TGTGCCAGCAGCTCCGGAGGATTTGGCTACACCTTC. Its protein product is CASSSGGFGYTF.

The J gene is TRBJ2-5, the V gene TRBV12-3 or TRBV12-4; no clear D. CDR3 size: 13 residues. Trimming cost V 2 bases and J 4 bases, with 8 bases left between them. The chain's CDR3 is CASSLQVGETQYF. The CDR3 bases are TGTGCCAGCAGTTTACAGGTAGGAGAGACCCAGTACTTC.

V gene TRBV5-5 combines with J gene TRBJ1-5, with D perhaps TRBD1 (5 bases). Germline V gene sequence: CDR1 SGHKS, CDR2 YYEKEE (reference sequence). The CDR3 totals 16 residues. V was shortened by 0 bases and J by 9 bases, with 19 bases between the two germline ends. CDR3 sequence: CASSLAKGVFFRPQHF. In nucleotides, the CDR3 is TGTGCCAGCAGCTTGGCAAAAGGGGTCTTTTTTAGGCCCCAGCATTTT.

The V gene is TRBV7-2, the J gene TRBJ2-3; 10 nucleotides match TRBD2. Trimming took 5 bases from V and 6 from J; bases not matched to a gene: 8. This CDR3 contains 15 residues. The germline V gene encodes CDR1 SGHTA and CDR2 FQGNSA. The CDR3 coding sequence is TGTGCCAGCAGCCTAAGCGGGAGGGCCATGGATACGCAGTATTTT. Encoded protein: CASSLSGRAMDTQYF.

The rearrangement uses TRBV6-5 and TRBJ1-1; D unresolved. In germline, CDR1 is MNHEY, CDR2 SVGAGI. V lost 5 bases and J lost 1, with 8 bases in between. The CDR3 runs 13 residues. CDR3 nucleotides: TGTGCCAGCAGTCAACAAAGGAACACTGAAGCTTTCTTT. Translated, it gives CASSQQRNTEAFF.

The rearrangement joins TRBV9 to TRBJ2-3; 8 bases agree with TRBD2. The trim removed 3 bases at V and 4 bases at J, leaving 10 bases unmatched. CDR3 size: 16 residues. Germline-derived CDR1 and CDR2 are SGDLS and YYNGEE. CDR3 coding DNA: TGTGCCAGCAGCGCCACACTAGCGGAGGAAGCAGATACGCAGTATTTT. This codes for CASSATLAEEADTQYF.